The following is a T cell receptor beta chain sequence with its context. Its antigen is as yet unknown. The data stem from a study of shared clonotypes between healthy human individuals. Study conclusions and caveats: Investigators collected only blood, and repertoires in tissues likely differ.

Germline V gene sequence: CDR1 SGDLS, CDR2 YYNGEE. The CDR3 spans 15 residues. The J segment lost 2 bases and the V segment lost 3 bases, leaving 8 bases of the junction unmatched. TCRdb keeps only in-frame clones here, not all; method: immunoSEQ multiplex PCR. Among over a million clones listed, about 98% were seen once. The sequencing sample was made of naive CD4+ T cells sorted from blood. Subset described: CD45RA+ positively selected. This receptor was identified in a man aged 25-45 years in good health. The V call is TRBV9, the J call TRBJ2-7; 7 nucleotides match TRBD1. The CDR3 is CASSADRDRAYEQYF. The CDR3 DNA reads TGTGCCAGCAGCGCCGACCGGGACAGAGCCTACGAGCAGTACTTC.